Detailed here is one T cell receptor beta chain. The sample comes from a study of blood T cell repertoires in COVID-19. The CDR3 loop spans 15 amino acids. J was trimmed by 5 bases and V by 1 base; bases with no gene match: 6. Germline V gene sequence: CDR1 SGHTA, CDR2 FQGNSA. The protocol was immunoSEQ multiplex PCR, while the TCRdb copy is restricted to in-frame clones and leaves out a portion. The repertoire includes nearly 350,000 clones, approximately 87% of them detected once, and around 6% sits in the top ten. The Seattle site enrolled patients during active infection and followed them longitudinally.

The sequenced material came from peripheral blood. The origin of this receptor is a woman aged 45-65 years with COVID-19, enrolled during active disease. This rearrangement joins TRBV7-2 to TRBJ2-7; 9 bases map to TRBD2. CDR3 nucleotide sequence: TGTGCCAGCAGCTTAGTAGCGGGAGTGGCCCACGAGCAGTACTTC. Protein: CASSLVAGVAHEQYF.